This T cell receptor (beta chain) was profiled in a study of vaccination and CD4 T cells after COVID-19. Study-level information: Participants were administered two doses of either the BNT162b2 or the mRNA-1273 vaccine.

As regards this clonotype: Its antigen remains unidentified.

With the Oncomine TCR Beta short-read assay, DNA from cultured CD4+ T cells was sequenced. MiXCR, run by TCRdb on the PCR reads, gives a single entry per CDR3 protein. Of about 9,200 distinct CDR3 sequences in the sample, 50% to 70% are singletons; the top ten hold roughly a sixth. Described treatment: roughly 10-day PBMC culture with coronavirus spike peptide pools or control peptides (ViraFEST assay). The CDR3 has 12 residues. From germline, CDR1 is SEHNR and CDR2 FQNEAQ (reference sequence). Trimming took 0 bases from V and 8 from J, leaving 7 bases between them. Sequencing used cultured CD4+ T cells from blood, obtained after SARS-CoV-2 vaccination. The source is a human donor with COVID-19. The chain carries TRBV7-9 and TRBJ1-2, with D possibly being TRBD1 (5 bases). CDR3 protein: CASSLATVGYTF. In nucleotides, the CDR3 is TGTGCCAGCAGCTTAGCGACAGTCGGCTACACCTTC.